This record concerns one T cell receptor (beta chain) sequence. Its target is not known. Assay: immunoSEQ multiplex PCR; the TCRdb copy retains only in-frame clones and omits some. The data hold some 44,000 clones, with approximately 84% observed a single time. The sort gate was single viable CD3+CD4+CD8-CD45RO+ cells for memory CD4+ T cells. The J segment lost 5 bases and the V segment lost 2 bases, leaving 6 bases of the junction unmatched. Germline V gene lookup returns CDR1 SGHTA and CDR2 FQGNSA. This CDR3 spans 15 amino acids. The data stem from a study of memory CD4+ T cells and cytomegalovirus serostatus. Across the whole study: Healthy Belgian adult donors included about nine CMV-positive and fewer than 25 CMV-negative people. Findings and caveats of the study: CMV serostatus prediction reached median AUC approximately 0.95, or 0.91 with US-trained model.

J is TRBJ2-1 and V is TRBV7-2, with 7 nucleotides matching TRBD2. The sequence was obtained from an adult in good health and CMV-seronegative. Sequences were obtained from memory CD4+ T cells from blood. The CDR3 spells CASSLTRGSNNEQFF. CDR3 nucleotides: TGTGCCAGCAGCTTAACCCGCGGGAGTAACAATGAGCAGTTCTTC.